This TCR beta chain was found in a study of regulatory dendritic cells for organ transplantation (dated by TCRdb to about 2017). Turning to the overall study: Monocytes were cultured with vitamin D3 on days 0 and 4 and with IL-10 on day 4 to generate regulatory dendritic cells. On day 6, LPS was added to the DC cultures to test how the DCs responded to a strong maturation-inducing agent. TCRbeta repertoires were sequenced from sorted naive and memory CD4+ and CD8+ T cells before and after allostimulation with regulatory or mature dendritic cells. Broad study findings and their caveats: In both subjects, allostimulation led to expansion of memory CD8+ clones, though the expansion induced by regulatory dendritic cells appeared to be more limited than that induced by mature dendritic cells. Only a couple of subjects were sequenced, and considerable between-individual heterogeneity in the alloreactive memory CD8+ T cell pool was noted by the authors. Among the resting subsets, the most alloreactive TCR clonotypes were found in memory CD8+ T cells. Naive CD4+ and CD8+ T cells showed highly diverse repertoires, whereas memory cells were less diverse and memory CD8+ cells were the most oligoclonal.

The TCRbeta CDR3 regions were amplified in a multiplexed two-step PCR with Vbeta-specific forward primers and Jbeta-specific reverse primers. Through the immunoSEQ service, the TCRbeta libraries were run on an Illumina instrument for sequencing. The original methods were these. V, D and J genes were assigned using IMGT annotation, and counts were corrected for multiplex PCR bias using synthetic CDR3 analogues. In the immunoSEQ Analyzer, repertoire clonality was calculated as one minus normalized Shannon entropy. Clonal expansion was defined using Fisher's exact test with Benjamini-Hochberg false discovery rate control and a two-tailed threshold of P<0.01. Held by TCRdb, this immuneACCESS table contains in-frame sequences only and omits some clones. Under half of the omission traces to an unresolved V gene where checked; the cause of the rest is unknown. D and trimming come from the DNA, and the V and J calls and clone size come from that table. The sample data list tens of thousands of clones, and roughly 85% of these were observed just once. Around 0.26% of the sample belongs to the ten largest clones.

The CDR3 runs 12 residues from the cysteine to the phenylalanine. Only the CDR3 region is kept as DNA, spanning 36 bases read in frame from base 1. For this chain, trimming is 5 bases at the V end and 8 bases at the J end, and the number of junction bases without a gene match is 5. Per the germline V gene, SGHAT is the CDR1 and FQNNGV is the CDR2. In this sample, this clone turned up a few times. Its antigen remains undetermined. The input lacks base qualities; no much larger clone sits a single base away. Sorted T cell subsets were CFSE-labeled and co-cultured for 5 days with allogeneic regulatory or mature dendritic cells at a 1:10 DC:T ratio. FACS was used to sort CD4+ or CD8+ cells into naive T cells (CD45RA+) and memory T cells (CD45RO+). A couple of healthy control subjects provided the T cells used for TCR sequencing. The Qiagen DNeasy Blood & Tissue Kit was used for extraction of genomic DNA.

Recombination linked TRBV11-2 to TRBJ1-2; 7 central nucleotides agree with TRBD1. This receptor was taken from a human donor in good health. The sequencing sample was made of naive CD4+ T cells from blood cultured with dendritic cells. This specimen's cell subset or site label, interpreted: CD45RA+ naive T cells. The CDR3 here reads CASSSDRDGYTF. The bases are TGTGCCAGCAGCAGTGACAGGGACGGCTACACCTTC.